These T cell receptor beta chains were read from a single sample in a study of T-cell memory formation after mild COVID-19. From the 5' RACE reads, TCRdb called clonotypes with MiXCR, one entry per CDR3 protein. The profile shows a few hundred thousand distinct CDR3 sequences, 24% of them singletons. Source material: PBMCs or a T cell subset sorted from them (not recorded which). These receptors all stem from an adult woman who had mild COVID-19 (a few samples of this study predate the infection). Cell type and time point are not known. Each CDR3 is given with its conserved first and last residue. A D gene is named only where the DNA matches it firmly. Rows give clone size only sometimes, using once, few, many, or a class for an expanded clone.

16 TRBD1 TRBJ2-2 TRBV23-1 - TGCGCCAGCAGATGGGACAGGGGAGGTGACACCGGGGAGCTGTTTTTT CASRWDRGGDTGELFF
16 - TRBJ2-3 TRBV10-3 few TGTGCCATCAGTGTTTCGTGGACCACTAGCACAGATACGCAGTATTTT CAISVSWTTSTDTQYF
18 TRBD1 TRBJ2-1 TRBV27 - TGTGCCAGCAGTTTATGGGGACAGGGGCCAGCTGCCTACAATGAGCAGTTCTTC CASSLWGQGPAAYNEQFF
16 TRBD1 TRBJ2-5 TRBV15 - TGTGCCACCAGCAGTCAGTGGGACAGAGGACAAGAGACCCAGTACTTC CATSSQWDRGQETQYF
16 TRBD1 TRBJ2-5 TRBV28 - TGTGCCAGCAGTATACACATGGGACAGGGGGGAGAGACCCAGTACTTC CASSIHMGQGGETQYF
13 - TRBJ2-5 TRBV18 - TGTGCCAGCTCACCACCCTTAGGAGAGACCCAGTACTTC CASSPPLGETQYF
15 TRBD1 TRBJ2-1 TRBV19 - TGTGCCGCCTGGACCCGGGACAGGGTGGTTGGTGAGCAGTTCTTC CAAWTRDRVVGEQFF
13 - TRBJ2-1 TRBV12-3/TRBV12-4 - TGTGCCAGCTCCCCGGGGGGCCCCAATGAGCAGTTCTTC CASSPGGPNEQFF
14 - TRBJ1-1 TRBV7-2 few TGTGCCAGCAGCTACCCCGGGGGCTATGCTGAAGCTTTCTTT CASSYPGGYAEAFF
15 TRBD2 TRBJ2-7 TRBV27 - TGTGCCAGCAGTTTAGGGCGGACTAGCCCGTCGGGGCAGTACTTC CASSLGRTSPSGQYF
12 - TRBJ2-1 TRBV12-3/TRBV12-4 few TGTGCCAGCAGTTACCGCTACAATGAGCAGTTCTTC CASSYRYNEQFF
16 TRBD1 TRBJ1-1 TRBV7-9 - TGTGCCAGCAGCGAAACAGGGGAGGGACGGAACACTGAAGCTTTCTTT CASSETGEGRNTEAFF
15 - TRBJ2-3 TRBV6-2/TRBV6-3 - TGTGCCAGCAGTTACGTCGTAGATGGGGCAGATACGCAGTATTTT CASSYVVDGADTQYF
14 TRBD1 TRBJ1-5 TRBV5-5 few TGTGCCAGCAGCTGGACAGGGGGCAATCAGCCCCAGCATTTT CASSWTGGNQPQHF
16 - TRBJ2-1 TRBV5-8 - TGTGCCAGCAGCTTGGACGTGGGGTCCCCCTACAATGAGCAGTTCTTC CASSLDVGSPYNEQFF
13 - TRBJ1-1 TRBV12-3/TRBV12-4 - TGTGCCAGCAGTTTAGTGGAGGCCTCGGCAGCTTTCTTT CASSLVEASAAFF
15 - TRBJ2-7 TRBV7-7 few TGTGCTAGCAGCTTATACCCCGACAGCTCCTACGAGCAGTACTTC CASSLYPDSSYEQYF
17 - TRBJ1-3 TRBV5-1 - TGCGCCAGCAGCTTGGAGGTTCTGGGGAGCTCTGGAAACACCATATATTTT CASSLEVLGSSGNTIYF
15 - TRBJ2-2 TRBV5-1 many TGCGCCAGCAGCTTGCAGGGAACGAACACCGGGGAGCTGTTTTTT CASSLQGTNTGELFF
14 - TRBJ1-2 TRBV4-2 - TGTGCCAGCAGCTCCCGGGGGGGAGGTGAAGGCTACACCTTC CASSSRGGGEGYTF
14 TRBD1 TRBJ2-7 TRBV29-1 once TGCAGCGTGGGTCCGGGACAGAGCTCCTACGAGCAGTACTTC CSVGPGQSSYEQYF
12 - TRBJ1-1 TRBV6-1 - TGTGCCAGCAGTGTAGAATACCGGGAAGCTTTCTTT CASSVEYREAFF
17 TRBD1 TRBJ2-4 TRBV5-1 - TGCGCCAGCAGCTTGACAGACAGGGGGCGAAGCAAAAACATTCAGTACTTC CASSLTDRGRSKNIQYF
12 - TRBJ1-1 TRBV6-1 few TGTGCCAGCAGTGAGTGGGTTACTGAAGCTTTCTTT CASSEWVTEAFF
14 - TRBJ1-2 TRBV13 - TGTGCCAGCAGCTCCTCCCCATCAGGCTATGGCTACACCTTC CASSSSPSGYGYTF
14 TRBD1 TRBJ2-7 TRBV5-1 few TGCGCCAGCGCTCCAACAGGGGAAATCTACGAGCAGTACTTC CASAPTGEIYEQYF
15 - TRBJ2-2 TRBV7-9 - TGTGCCAGCAGCTCCCTCACGGGAGAGGACGGGGAGCTGTTTTTT CASSSLTGEDGELFF
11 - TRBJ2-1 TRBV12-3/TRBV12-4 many TGTGCCAGTGGGGGGTACAATGAGCAGTTCTTC CASGGYNEQFF
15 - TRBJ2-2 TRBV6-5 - TGTGCCAGCAGTTACTCGAATCGGGTGTCGGGGGAGCTGTTTTTT CASSYSNRVSGELFF
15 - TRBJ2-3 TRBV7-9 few TGTGCCAGCAGCCCCACCCCTGAGGGGGAAGATACGCAGTATTTT CASSPTPEGEDTQYF
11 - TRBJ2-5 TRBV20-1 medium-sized TGCAGTGCCCCAGCAGGGCGGACCCAGTACTTC CSAPAGRTQYF
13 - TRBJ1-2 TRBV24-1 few TGTGCCACCAGTGATTGGGGGCCAGATGGCTACACCTTC CATSDWGPDGYTF
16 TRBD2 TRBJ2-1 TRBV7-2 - TGTGCCAGCAGCCTGATAGCGGGAGGGTCCTACAATGAGCAGTTCTTC CASSLIAGGSYNEQFF
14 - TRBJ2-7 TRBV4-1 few TGCGCCAGCAGCAGGGAGGGGGCACGTTACGAGCAGTACTTC CASSREGARYEQYF
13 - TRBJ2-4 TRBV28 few TGTGCCAGCAGTAAACAGGGTAGGAACATTCAGTACTTC CASSKQGRNIQYF
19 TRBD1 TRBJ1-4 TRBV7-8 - TGTGCCAGCAGCTTATATGGGGGACAGGTCAGCACAACTAATGAAAAACTGTTTTTT CASSLYGGQVSTTNEKLFF
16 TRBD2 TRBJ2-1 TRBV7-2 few TGTGCCAGCAGCTTATCTGGCGGGGGGGCTGGGGATGAGCAGTTCTTC CASSLSGGGAGDEQFF
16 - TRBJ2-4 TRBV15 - TGTGCCACCAGCAGAGGTGTACTCTCTGTCAAAAACATTCAGTACTTC CATSRGVLSVKNIQYF
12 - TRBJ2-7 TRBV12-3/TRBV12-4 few TGTGCCAGCAGGGGGGGACCCTACGAGCAGTACTTC CASRGGPYEQYF
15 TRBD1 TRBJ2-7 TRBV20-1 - TGCAGTGCTAGTCGGACAGGGGGTGGTTCCTACGAGCAGTACTTC CSASRTGGGSYEQYF
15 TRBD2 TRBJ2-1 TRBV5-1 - TGCGCCAGCAGCTTCGGACTAGCGGTTAACAATGAGCAGTTCTTC CASSFGLAVNNEQFF
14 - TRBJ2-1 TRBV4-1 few TGCGCCAGCAGCCAGCACGGACAGAACAATGAGCAGTTCTTC CASSQHGQNNEQFF
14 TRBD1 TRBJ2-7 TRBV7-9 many TGTGCCAGCCGCCATCGGGACAGACCCTACGAGCAGTACTTC CASRHRDRPYEQYF
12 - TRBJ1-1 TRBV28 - TGTGCCAGCAGACCCCCGGTCACTGAAGCTTTCTTT CASRPPVTEAFF
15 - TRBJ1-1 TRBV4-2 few TGTGCCAGCAGCCAAGTCGGGCAGCTGAACACTGAAGCTTTCTTT CASSQVGQLNTEAFF
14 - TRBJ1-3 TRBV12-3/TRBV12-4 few TGTGCCAGCAGTTTAGGGGAGTCAGGAAACACCATATATTTT CASSLGESGNTIYF
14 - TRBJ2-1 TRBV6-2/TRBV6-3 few TGTGCCAGCAGTTACTCCTTGACGTACAATGAGCAGTTCTTC CASSYSLTYNEQFF